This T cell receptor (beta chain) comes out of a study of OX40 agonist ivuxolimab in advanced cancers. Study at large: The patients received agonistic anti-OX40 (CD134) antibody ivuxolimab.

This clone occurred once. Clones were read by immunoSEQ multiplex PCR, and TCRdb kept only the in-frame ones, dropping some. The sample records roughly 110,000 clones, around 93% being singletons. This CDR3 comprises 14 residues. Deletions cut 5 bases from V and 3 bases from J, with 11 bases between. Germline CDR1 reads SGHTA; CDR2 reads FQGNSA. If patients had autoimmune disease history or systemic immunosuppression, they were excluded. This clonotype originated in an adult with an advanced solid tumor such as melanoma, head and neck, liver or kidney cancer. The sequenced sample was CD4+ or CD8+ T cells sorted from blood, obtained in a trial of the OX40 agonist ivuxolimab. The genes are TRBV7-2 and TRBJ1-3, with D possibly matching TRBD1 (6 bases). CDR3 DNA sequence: TGTGCCAGCAGCCCCCAACAGGGTGGAAACACCATATATTTT. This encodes CASSPQQGGNTIYF.